This entry lists 24 T cell receptor beta chains sequenced from one sample in a study of T cells in Graves' hyperthyroidism and ophthalmopathy. From RNA transcripts, TCR beta CDR3 regions were amplified. The HTBI set primed first-round TCR CDR3 RT-PCR. TCRdb independently ran MiXCR on the multiplex PCR reads; one entry per CDR3 protein. The repertoire holds 360,000 or so distinct CDR3 sequences, with around 18% as singletons. The specimen sequenced was blood. These receptors were taken from a woman between 40 and 50 years old with Graves' ophthalmopathy.

This chain uses TRBV12-3 or TRBV12-4 with TRBJ2-7; 8 bases map to TRBD1. The ends lost 6 bases at V and 10 bases at J; junction bases unmatched: 11. The CDR3 consists of 13 residues. CDR3: CASRYRTGTGQYF. CDR3 DNA: TGTGCCAGCAGGTATAGGACCGGGACAGGACAGTACTTC.

This clonotype has a count of ten or more. This chain uses TRBV15 with TRBJ2-2; 9 nucleotides agree with TRBD2. There are 16 residues in the CDR3. V lost 0 bases and J lost 5; bases outside the gene matches: 4. Looked up from germline, CDR1 is LNHNV and CDR2 is YYDKDF (reference sequence). The CDR3 is CATSRDLTSGTGELFF. DNA for the CDR3: TGTGCCACCAGCAGAGATCTGACTAGCGGAACCGGGGAGCTGTTTTTT. Full variable domain (missing parts from reference TRBV15 and TRBJ2-2): DAMVIQNPRYQVTQFGKPVTLSCSQTLNHNVMYWYQQKSSQAPKLLFHYYDKDFNNEADTPDNFQSRRPNTSFCFLDIRSPGLGDTAMYLCATSRDLTSGTGELFFGEGSRLTVL.

This clonotype was detected ten times or more. Just one base apart from a much larger clone, this may be a read error. This chain connects TRBV24-1 to TRBJ2-7; 9 bases are a match to TRBD1. This CDR3 has 12 amino acids. The germline V gene encodes CDR1 KGHDR and CDR2 SFDVKD. Germline trimming cut 7 bases from V and 6 bases from J; bases unmatched to any gene: 3. The CDR3 nucleotides are TGTGCCACCAGCGGGACAGGGCCCGAGCAGTACTTC. Translating it yields CATSGTGPEQYF.

This clonotype was observed at least ten times. J is TRBJ1-5 and V is TRBV7-8, with 8 positions matching TRBD1. The ends lost 4 bases at V and 2 bases at J; junction bases unmatched: 7. Germline CDR1 reads SGHVS; CDR2 reads FQNEAQ. The CDR3 runs 16 residues. CDR3 nucleotide sequence: TGTGCCAGCAGCTCTAGTGGACAGGGAGGCAATCAGCCCCAGCATTTT. As protein: CASSSSGQGGNQPQHF.

This clonotype was counted at least ten times. The chain combines TRBV5-1 with TRBJ2-7; 10 positions agree with TRBD1. This CDR3 region has 13 residues. V dropped 7 bases and J dropped 7; count of bases not matched to a gene: 8. Germline-derived CDR1 and CDR2 are SGHRS and YFSETQ. DNA of the CDR3: TGCGCCAGCTCGGGACAGGGGACGGGGGAGCAGTACTTC. Its translation is CASSGQGTGEQYF.

This clonotype was seen many times. CDR3 in amino acids: CASSLGTFYHTEAFF. CDR3 bases: TGTGCCAGCAGCTTGGGGACCTTTTATCACACTGAAGCTTTCTTT. The rearrangement joins TRBV5-8 to TRBJ1-1; D call uncertain. The CDR3 runs 15 residues. Germline CDR1 and CDR2: SGHTS and YDEGEE. V lost 0 bases, J lost 3 bases, and 12 bases lay in between.

This clonotype was detected ten times or more. The rearrangement links TRBV12-3 or TRBV12-4 to TRBJ2-7; D may match TRBD1 or TRBD2 (6 bases each). The CDR3 has 15 residues. Trimming took 6 bases from V and 11 from J, leaving 26 bases between them. CDR3 in amino acids: CASRLPWGVGHRKYF. CDR3 bases: TGTGCCAGCAGACTCCCATGGGGGGTGGGACACAGGAAGTACTTC.

This rearrangement joins TRBV6-1 to TRBJ2-7; D gene ambiguous. Germline V gene data show CDR1 as MNHNS and CDR2 as SASEGT. The CDR3 sequence is 13 residues long. V lost 7 bases, J lost 7 bases, and 17 bases lay in between. The CDR3, as DNA: TGTGCCAGCACACTCCCTCGCGTGGGGGAGCAGTACTTC. This codes for CASTLPRVGEQYF.

The chain combines TRBV6-5 with TRBJ2-1; 7 bases are a match to TRBD2. The CDR3 loop spans 16 amino acids. Germline V gives CDR1 MNHEY, CDR2 SVGAGI. The V segment lost 2 bases and the J segment 2 bases; nucleotides outside the gene matches: 6. The CDR3 protein is CASSYGLAETYNEQFF. The CDR3 coding sequence is TGTGCCAGCAGTTACGGGCTAGCGGAGACCTACAATGAGCAGTTCTTC.

This clonotype appeared many times. J is TRBJ2-2 and V is TRBV29-1, with TRBD2 as a possible D gene (6 bases). V shed 3 bases and J shed 9 bases, with 14 bases lying between them. In germline, CDR1 is SQVTM, CDR2 ANQGSEA. CDR3 length equals 13 residues. DNA for the CDR3: TGCAGCGTTGAGGGGACTGGGACGCGGGAGCTGTTTTTT. It translates to CSVEGTGTRELFF.

This clonotype was counted many times. The gene calls are TRBV12-3 or TRBV12-4 and TRBJ1-1; perhaps TRBD1 as D (5 bases). CDR3 length: 16 amino acids. Trimming pared 3 bases from V and 0 bases from J, leaving 14 bases between. CDR3 in DNA: TGTGCCAGCAGTTTCCGACCCCAGGACATGAACACTGAAGCTTTCTTT. Translated, it gives CASSFRPQDMNTEAFF.

This clonotype has just a few counts. The CDR3 nucleotides are TGTGCCAGCAGTTACCCGCTTTCGCCCGGGGAGCTGTTTTTT. It translates to CASSYPLSPGELFF. This chain uses TRBV3-1 with TRBJ2-2; no firm D call. The V end was cut by 6 bases, the J end by 6 bases, with 14 bases between. Germline V gene sequence: CDR1 LGHDT, CDR2 YNNKEL (reference sequence). The CDR3 covers 14 residues.

This clonotype was seen ten or more times. This chain links TRBV28 with TRBJ2-7; 7 nucleotides match TRBD1. CDR1 and CDR2 (germline): MDHEN, SYDVKM. This CDR3 is 12 amino acids long. V trimming: 5 bases; J trimming: 8 bases; junction bases outside the gene matches: 6. CDR3 in amino acids: CASSPPRGKQYF. The CDR3 DNA reads as TGTGCCAGCAGTCCACCCAGGGGGAAGCAGTACTTC.

The chain employs TRBV11-1 and TRBJ2-6; D is unclear. This CDR3 is built from 17 residues. The V end lost 7 bases, the J end lost 4 bases, and 20 bases lay between the germline ends. Germline CDR1 SGHAT, CDR2 FQDESV (reference sequence). The CDR3, as DNA: TGTGCCAGCACCACCACGAAGCTTATATCCGGGGCCAACGTCCTGACTTTC. Translating it yields CASTTTKLISGANVLTF.

Ten or more counts support this clonotype. CDR3 in amino acids: CSARESSSGYEQYF. CDR3 nucleotide sequence: TGCAGTGCTAGAGAATCTAGCTCGGGCTACGAGCAGTACTTC. V gene TRBV20-1 combines with J gene TRBJ2-7; perhaps TRBD2 as D (5 bases). The germline CDR1 and CDR2 sequences are DFQATT and SNEGSKA (reference sequence). Trimming left V 0 bases short and J 3 bases short, with 12 bases between. The CDR3 is 14 residues long.

This clonotype showed up many times. The CDR3 DNA follows: TGTGCCAGCAGCCGAACATCCAAGGACAGGATATCTAACTATGGCTACACCTTC. Translating it yields CASSRTSKDRISNYGYTF. This sequence joins TRBV12-3 or TRBV12-4 and TRBJ1-2; 7 bases line up with TRBD1. This CDR3 region has 18 residues. The J segment lost 0 bases and the V segment lost 6 bases, leaving 16 bases of the junction unmatched.

Details on this clonotype: A junction boundary mismatches the germline segment, possibly from a read error. The chain carries TRBV30 and TRBJ1-1; D possibly corresponds to TRBD1 (5 bases). This CDR3 spans 14 amino acids. CDR1 is GTSNPN, CDR2 SVGIG, per germline (reference sequence). CDR3 sequence (DNA): TGTGCCTGGAGTGTAAGCGGGGCTAACACTGAAGTTTTCTTT. Translated, it gives CAWSVSGANTEVFF.

This clonotype came up many times. This chain links TRBV5-1 with TRBJ1-2; D not resolved. The CDR3 consists of 14 residues. CDR1 and CDR2 (germline): SGHRS, YFSETQ. V was trimmed by 2 bases and J by 4 bases, leaving 12 bases between them. The CDR3 coding sequence is TGCGCCAGCAGCTTAGACCCGTCTGGCTATGGCTACACCTTC. Protein: CASSLDPSGYGYTF.

This clonotype was observed a few times. The rearrangement uses TRBV4-1 and TRBJ2-7; TRBD2 matches at 12 bases. CDR1 is MGHRA, CDR2 YSYEKL, per germline. This CDR3 is 16 amino acids long. V shed 2 bases, J shed 3 bases, and the junction held 5 bases outside the gene matches. The CDR3, as DNA: TGCGCCAGCAGCCAAAAACTAGCGGGAGGAGGCTACGAGCAGTACTTC. It encodes CASSQKLAGGGYEQYF.

The DNA of the CDR3 is TGTGCCAGCAGGCCCACAGGAAAGTCCACTGAAGCTTTCTTT. Translated, it gives CASRPTGKSTEAFF. This chain connects TRBV6-1 to TRBJ1-1, with a tentative D call TRBD1 (5 bases). The V gene's germline CDR1 is MNHNS and CDR2 SASEGT. There are 14 residues in the CDR3. Trimming cost V 6 bases and J 4 bases, with 15 bases left between them.

In its sample, this clonotype was seen a few times. The chain couples TRBV7-9 to TRBJ2-5; D is unresolved. Germline CDR1 SEHNR, CDR2 FQNEAQ (reference sequence). V shed 4 bases and J shed 5 bases, with 11 bases lying between them. This CDR3 region has 13 residues. The CDR3 is CASSSPFVETQYF. The CDR3 coding sequence is TGTGCCAGCAGCTCTCCTTTTGTGGAGACCCAGTACTTC.

This clonotype was counted many times. This clone may be a read error of a much larger clone one base away. The V and J genes are TRBV28 and TRBJ2-7, with TRBD2 matching over 7 bases. CDR1 is MDHEN and CDR2 is SYDVKM in the germline V gene. The CDR3 contains 14 residues. The CDR3 protein is CASNLRGSSYEQYF. Here the CDR3 DNA reads TGTGCCAGCAATTTACGCGGGAGCTCCTACGAGCAGTACTTC.

This clonotype was found once. This chain connects TRBV12-3 or TRBV12-4 to TRBJ1-2; 7 nucleotides line up with TRBD1. The J segment lost 0 bases and the V segment lost 8 bases, leaving 6 bases of the junction unmatched. CDR3 length: 14 residues. CDR3 sequence reads: CASALGQPNYGYTF. CDR3 nucleotides: TGTGCCAGCGCCTTGGGACAGCCTAACTATGGCTACACCTTC.

The rearrangement joins TRBV3-1 to TRBJ2-7; D unresolved. Trimming left V 0 bases short and J 3 bases short, with 15 bases between. Germline-derived CDR1 and CDR2 are LGHDT and YNNKEL (reference sequence). The CDR3 contains 16 residues. CDR3 coding DNA: TGTGCCAGCAGCCAAGAGATAACAGCGAACAACTACGAGCAGTACTTC. It codes for CASSQEITANNYEQYF.